These 6 T cell receptor beta chains were all obtained from the same sample, sequenced in a study of breast tumors, draining lymph nodes, adjacent tissues. Via MiXCR, TCRdb re-called the multiplex PCR reads, giving one row per CDR3 protein. Of over 60,000 distinct CDR3 sequences listed, 45% to 60% are singletons. The sequenced sample consisted of breast tumor tissue. These receptors were taken from a female donor with breast cancer. Some clones in this sample may be carry-over from other donors' samples.

V and J are TRBV24-1 and TRBJ2-7; D is unclear. The CDR3 is made up of 13 amino acids. Germline CDR1 KGHDR, CDR2 SFDVKD. V was pared by 3 bases and J by 1 base, with 6 bases between. CDR3 sequence: CATSDPLSYEQYF. CDR3 DNA: TGTGCCACCAGTGATCCCCTTTCCTACGAGCAGTACTTC.

The sample holds many counts of this clonotype. V gene TRBV11-2 combines with J gene TRBJ2-2; either TRBD1 or TRBD2 may fit D (5 bases each). V gave up 4 bases and J gave up 6 bases, with 6 bases separating them. This CDR3 comprises 12 residues. Germline V gives CDR1 SGHAT, CDR2 FQNNGV. CDR3 amino acids: CASSWGPGELFF. CDR3 bases: TGTGCCAGCAGCTGGGGACCCGGGGAGCTGTTTTTT.

This chain connects TRBV6-5 to TRBJ2-7; TRBD1 matches 9 bases. Germline V lookup: CDR1 MNHEY, CDR2 SVGAGI. CDR3 length: 13 amino acids. J was trimmed by 3 bases and V by 7 bases; bases with no gene match: 4. The CDR3 nucleotides read TGTGCCAGCAAGGGGACAGGGCTCTACGAGCAGTACTTC. Translated, it gives CASKGTGLYEQYF.

V usage is TRBV7-8 and J usage is TRBJ2-1; a possible D gene is TRBD2 (5 bases). The CDR3 runs to 14 residues. V dropped 5 bases and J dropped 8 bases, with 16 bases sitting between them. Germline V gene lookup returns CDR1 SGHVS and CDR2 FQNEAQ. DNA of the CDR3: TGTGCCAGCAGCCCCTGGGATCTAGCAGATGAGCAGTTCTTC. Amino acid sequence: CASSPWDLADEQFF.

The genes are TRBV14 and TRBJ1-2; possibly TRBD1 for D (5 bases). The CDR3 is made up of 14 amino acids. Germline V gene sequence: CDR1 SGHDN, CDR2 FVKESK. Trimming removed 0 bases from V and 8 bases from J, with 13 bases in between. The CDR3 protein is CASSQDWGRAGYTF. CDR3 DNA: TGTGCCAGCAGCCAAGATTGGGGGAGGGCCGGCTACACCTTC.

This clonotype was recorded at least ten times. The genes are TRBV7-2 and TRBJ2-3, with 8 bases that match TRBD2. The V and J ends lost 0 bases and 0 bases, in that order; junction bases with no gene match: 5. The V gene's germline CDR1 is SGHTA and CDR2 FQGNSA. This CDR3 region has 17 residues. CDR3 sequence (DNA): TGTGCCAGCAGCTTAGCGAGTTCTAGCGGGAGCACAGATACGCAGTATTTT. This codes for CASSLASSSGSTDTQYF.